This TCR beta chain was captured by sequencing in a study of patients and donors after allogeneic stem cell transplantation. The CDR3 contains 16 residues. Each CDR3 protein gets one entry after TCRdb re-called the RT-PCR reads with MiXCR. The table lists a few hundred thousand distinct CDR3 sequences, around an eighth of them singletons. V gene TRBV21-1 combines with J gene TRBJ2-3; the table's D gene call, TRBD1, was not cross checked with the DNA. TRBV21-1 is reported as a pseudogene. The receptor was derived from a human donor who was either an allogeneic HSCT recipient or a stem cell or donor lymphocyte infusion donor (not recorded which). It is not recorded whose cells these are; they may come from a transplant donor. Material: blood, either unsorted or a sorted T cell fraction (not recorded which). CDR3 residues: CASSKARDNKFDTQYF. The CDR3 region has the DNA TGTGCCAGCAGCAAAGCGCGGGACAACAAGTTCGATACGCAGTATTTT.